Sequencing of this T cell receptor (beta chain) was carried out in a study of cytomegalovirus exposure and HLA in healthy donors. Findings and caveats of the study: Later analysis identified about 18,000 TCR beta sequences associated with HLA alleles, using a false discovery rate threshold of 0.05. Highly shared sequence variants in one cluster were likely a sequencing artifact. The later analysis indicated that the majority of CMV-associated TCR beta chains appeared HLA-restricted.

V lost 10 bases to trimming and J lost 5 bases; unmatched junction nucleotides: 16. CDR1 is ENHRY and CDR2 is SYGVKD in the germline V gene. CDR3 length equals 17 residues. Worth noting for this clone: Its target is not known.

The PCR employed 60 Vbeta primers together with 13 Jbeta primers. Clones were sequenced by immunoSEQ multiplex PCR, and TCRdb holds only the in-frame ones, with some missing. The sample has around 150,000 clones; around 60% are singletons. This receptor was obtained from a woman aged 55-70 years in good health and CMV-seropositive. Sequencing was done on a sample of PBMCs. The rearrangement uses TRBV10-3 and TRBJ2-1, with 11 bases aligning to TRBD1. The CDR3 here is CATSGQGAGIYDNEQFF. CDR3 coding DNA: TGTGCCACCTCCGGACAGGGGGCAGGGATATACGACAATGAGCAGTTCTTC.